These 24 T cell receptor beta chains were all obtained from the same sample, sequenced in a study of identical twins. A single record per CDR3 protein comes from TCRdb applying MiXCR to the 5' RACE reads. The top ten hold roughly 3.2% of the sample, which has around 570,000 distinct CDR3 sequences, around 9.6% seen once. These same records also appear under a second study, on yellow fever vaccine responses in identical twins.

Material for sequencing was PBMCs. The receptor source for this set is a woman aged 18-30 years in good health.

This clonotype was detected a few times. The chain has TRBV30 and TRBJ2-1; tentatively, D is TRBD2 (6 bases). The germline V and J ends were trimmed by 0 bases and 12 bases, with 12 bases remaining between them. In germline, CDR1 is GTSNPN, CDR2 SVGIG (reference sequence). This CDR3 has 12 amino acids. CDR3 DNA sequence: TGTGCCTGGAGTGTACTAGCTTCCGGGCAGTTCTTC. Translated: CAWSVLASGQFF. Full variable domain (remainder filled in from reference TRBV30 and TRBJ2-1): SQTIHQWPATLVQPVGSPLSLECTVEGTSNPNLYWYRQAAGRGLQLLFYSVGIGQISSEVPQNLSASRPQDRQFILSSKKLLLSDSGFYLCAWSVLASGQFFGPGTRLTVL.

The sample holds a few counts of this clonotype. The chain joins TRBV29-1 to TRBJ2-5; D is possibly TRBD1 or TRBD2 (5 bases each). Germline loops: CDR1 SQVTM, CDR2 ANQGSEA. The V gene lost 0 bases and the J gene lost 5 bases, with 10 bases spanning the gap. The CDR3 has 13 amino acids. The CDR3 spells CSVEDLRDETQYF. For the CDR3, the DNA is TGCAGCGTTGAAGATCTCAGGGACGAGACCCAGTACTTC.

This clonotype was observed at least ten times. This chain uses TRBV20-1 with TRBJ2-1; 13 positions match TRBD2. J gave up 6 bases and V 6 bases, and 8 bases lay outside the gene matches. The CDR3 loop spans 15 amino acids. CDR1 is DFQATT, CDR2 SNEGSKA, per germline (reference sequence). CDR3 amino acids: CSAAPGLAGFNEQFF. The CDR3 DNA follows: TGCAGTGCAGCGCCGGGACTAGCGGGGTTCAATGAGCAGTTCTTC.

The CDR3 reads CAHGQGNSPLHF. The CDR3 DNA reads as TGTGCCCATGGACAGGGGAATTCACCCCTCCACTTT. The chain uses TRBV30 and TRBJ1-6, with TRBD1 matching over 9 bases. The CDR3 length is 12 residues. Trimming cost V 8 bases and J 7 bases; bases outside gene matches: 3. The germline CDR1 and CDR2 sequences are GTSNPN and SVGIG (reference sequence).

The gene calls are TRBV5-5 and TRBJ2-7; unclear D gene. CDR1 and CDR2 (germline): SGHKS, YYEKEE (reference sequence). Trimming cost V 4 bases and J 3 bases, with 8 bases left between them. The length of the CDR3 is 12 residues. CDR3 in amino acids: CASSVELYEQYF. Written as DNA, the CDR3 is TGTGCCAGCAGCGTGGAACTCTACGAGCAGTACTTC.

This clonotype appeared many times. The chain combines TRBV5-1 with TRBJ2-1; 7 bases agree with TRBD1. Germline trimming cut 4 bases from V and 8 bases from J; bases unmatched to any gene: 9. The CDR3 loop spans 14 amino acids. Looked up from germline, CDR1 is SGHRS and CDR2 is YFSETQ. The CDR3 coding sequence is TGCGCCAGCAGCCAGGGTGACAGGGAGCATGAGCAGTTCTTC. This translates into CASSQGDREHEQFF. The complete variable domain, with remaining parts taken from reference TRBV5-1 and TRBJ2-1, reads KAGVTQTPRYLIKTRGQQVTLSCSPISGHRSVSWYQQTPGQGLQFLFEYFSETQRNKGNFPGRFSGRQFSNSRSEMNVSTLELGDSALYLCASSQGDREHEQFFGPGTRLTVL.

This clonotype was counted a few times. The chain carries TRBV20-1 and TRBJ2-1; 9 nucleotides align to TRBD2. The CDR3 is 17 residues long. V was clipped by 5 bases and J by 2 bases; unmatched bases: 13. CDR1 DFQATT and CDR2 SNEGSKA come from the germline V gene (reference sequence). The CDR3 is CSAPLLSGSRAYNEQFF. The DNA of the CDR3 is TGCAGTGCTCCTCTTCTTAGCGGGAGCCGCGCCTACAATGAGCAGTTCTTC.

This clonotype was counted ten times or more. This chain uses TRBV4-3 with TRBJ2-7, with D tentatively TRBD1 (6 bases). This CDR3 region has 15 residues. V gave up 0 bases and J gave up 0 bases, with 9 bases separating them. Germline lookup yields CDR1 LGHNA and CDR2 YSLEER. In DNA, the CDR3 is TGCGCCAGCAGCCAAGATCAGGGGACCTCCTACGAGCAGTACTTC. Its protein is CASSQDQGTSYEQYF.

This chain connects TRBV7-6 to TRBJ2-5; 9 bases agree with TRBD1. Germline lookup yields CDR1 SGHVS and CDR2 FNYEAQ. After removal of 3 bases from V and 3 bases from J, the junction contained 8 bases not matched to a gene. The CDR3 runs to 16 residues. The CDR3 DNA is TGTGCCAGCAGCTTTGATCCGGGACAGGGTAAAGAGACCCAGTACTTC. Protein product: CASSFDPGQGKETQYF.

A few counts support this clonotype. A junction end diverges from the germline sequence, so it may reflect a read error. The rearrangement links TRBV7-2 to TRBJ2-3; TRBD2 matches 9 bases. The CDR3 sequence is 12 residues long. Germline loops: CDR1 SGHTA, CDR2 FQGNSA. CDR3 sequence: CASSLAGLTQYF. The CDR3 DNA is TGTGCCAGCAGCCTAGCGGGACTTACGCAGTATTTT.

This clonotype has ten or more counts. This sequence joins TRBV7-9 and TRBJ2-7; D unclear. Trimming cost V 5 bases and J 3 bases, with 5 bases left between them. The CDR3 is 11 residues long. Germline loops: CDR1 SEHNR, CDR2 FQNEAQ (reference sequence). CDR3 in amino acids: CASSTYYEQYF. CDR3 DNA sequence: TGTGCCAGCAGCACATACTACGAGCAGTACTTC.

In this sample, this clonotype turned up many times. This chain joins TRBV6-5 and TRBJ1-5; D perhaps matches TRBD1 (5 bases). The CDR3 sequence is 14 residues long. V gave up 4 bases and J gave up 3 bases, with 10 bases separating them. Germline CDR1 and CDR2: MNHEY and SVGAGI. The CDR3 protein is CASSSGGTNQPQHF. The CDR3 DNA is TGTGCCAGCAGTTCGGGCGGGACCAATCAGCCCCAGCATTTT.

This clonotype was seen repeatedly, ten times or more. V gene TRBV7-8 combines with J gene TRBJ1-2; 7 nucleotides match TRBD1. With 1 base clipped from V and 4 bases from J, the junction kept 15 bases outside the gene matches. Germline lookup yields CDR1 SGHVS and CDR2 FQNEAQ. There are 18 residues in the CDR3. The CDR3 region is CASSLVWQGETMTYGYTF. The CDR3 nucleotides are TGTGCCAGCAGCTTAGTGTGGCAGGGGGAAACTATGACCTATGGCTACACCTTC.

The chain combines TRBV30 with TRBJ1-6; no firm D call. CDR1 and CDR2 from the germline V gene are GTSNPN and SVGIG (reference sequence). Trimming removed 0 bases at V and 11 bases at J, with 8 bases between. CDR3 size: 12 residues. The CDR3 DNA sequence: TGTGCCTGGAGTGTACCAACGGCACCCCTCCACTTT. Protein product: CAWSVPTAPLHF.

V is TRBV15 and J is TRBJ2-5; maybe TRBD2 (5 bases). The CDR3 has 13 amino acids. The V end lost 6 bases, the J end lost 1 base, and 9 bases lay between the germline ends. Germline V CDR1 and CDR2: LNHNV, YYDKDF (reference sequence). Here the CDR3 reads CATRRAGQETQYF. For the CDR3, the DNA is TGTGCCACCAGGAGGGCAGGCCAAGAGACCCAGTACTTC.

At least ten counts were recorded for this clonotype. V gene TRBV5-1 combines with J gene TRBJ1-6; D is perhaps TRBD1 (5 bases). CDR1 SGHRS and CDR2 YFSETQ come from the germline V gene. V lost 0 bases and J lost 7, with 17 bases in between. This CDR3 contains 17 residues. CDR3 nucleotide sequence: TGCGCCAGCAGCTTGGCCTGGCAGGGTAATACCAATTCACCCCTCCACTTT. Translation: CASSLAWQGNTNSPLHF.

This clonotype has ten or more counts. The rearrangement uses TRBV6-1 and TRBJ2-1, with 7 bases aligning to TRBD1. The CDR3 has 15 residues. After removal of 7 bases from V and 4 bases from J, the junction contained 10 bases not matched to a gene. CDR1 and CDR2 (germline): MNHNS, SASEGT. The CDR3 bases are TGTGCCAGCACCTCGCAGGTGACAGGGTACAATGAGCAGTTCTTC. Translation: CASTSQVTGYNEQFF.

The table lists this clonotype with a few counts. The chain joins TRBV6-6 to TRBJ2-1; 8 bases are shared with TRBD1. Germline loops: CDR1 MNHNY, CDR2 SVGAGI (reference sequence). The length of the CDR3 is 12 residues. Trimming removed 6 bases from V and 9 bases from J; junction bases left unmatched: 4. The CDR3 region is CASRPGQGEQFF. The CDR3 DNA follows: TGTGCCAGCAGACCCGGACAGGGTGAGCAGTTCTTC.

The chain is built from TRBV3-1 and TRBJ1-4; D might be TRBD1 (6 bases). The CDR3 runs 17 residues. V gave up 2 bases and J gave up 0 bases, with 13 bases separating them. CDR1 is LGHDT and CDR2 is YNNKEL in the germline V gene (reference sequence). The CDR3 coding sequence is TGTGCCAGCAGCCAACCAGGGGTGGACGCAACTAATGAAAAACTGTTTTTT. It encodes CASSQPGVDATNEKLFF.

This clonotype turned up a few times. The J gene is TRBJ2-1, the V gene TRBV15, with D tentatively TRBD2 (5 bases). Per the germline V gene, CDR1 is LNHNV and CDR2 is YYDKDF (reference sequence). This CDR3 spans 14 amino acids. Trimming cost V 1 base and J 6 bases, with 10 bases left between them. This CDR3 reads CATSRARRGNEQFF. As DNA, the CDR3 is TGTGCCACCAGCAGAGCTCGCCGGGGCAATGAGCAGTTCTTC.

This clonotype was detected a few times. J is TRBJ1-4 and V is TRBV10-3; a weak D match, TRBD1 (5 bases). Germline V CDR1 and CDR2: ENHRY, SYGVKD. Deletions cut 3 bases from V and 4 bases from J, with 9 bases between. The CDR3 has 14 amino acids. CDR3 amino acids: CAISDRGNNEKLFF. Here the CDR3 DNA reads TGTGCCATCAGTGATAGGGGAAATAATGAAAAACTGTTTTTT.

This clonotype was detected once. V gene TRBV2 combines with J gene TRBJ2-5, with 8 bases fitting TRBD2. Germline assignment: CDR1 SNHLY and CDR2 FYNNEI. The length of the CDR3 is 15 residues. J gave up 1 base and V 8 bases, and 9 bases lay outside the gene matches. The CDR3 DNA reads TGTGCCAGCCGGTTTGCGGGAGGAACCCAAGAGACCCAGTACTTC. This encodes CASRFAGGTQETQYF.

At least ten counts were recorded for this clonotype. The rearrangement uses TRBV4-3 and TRBJ1-2, with TRBD1 as a possible D gene (5 bases). Germline V CDR1 and CDR2: LGHNA, YSLEER. The CDR3 covers 14 residues. V was clipped by 1 base and J by 8 bases, with 14 bases between them. The chain's CDR3 is CASSQAGFLDGYTF. CDR3 nucleotide sequence: TGCGCCAGCAGCCAAGCAGGGTTCTTGGACGGCTACACCTTC.

The gene calls are TRBV11-3 and TRBJ2-1, with 11 bases matching TRBD2. Germline values: CDR1 SGHNT, CDR2 YENEEA. The V gene end was trimmed by 1 base and the J gene end by 7 bases; junction bases not matched to a gene: 6. The CDR3 covers 16 residues. CDR3 amino acids: CASSLGRLAGGNEQFF. The DNA for the CDR3 is TGTGCCAGCAGCTTAGGACGTCTAGCGGGAGGAAATGAGCAGTTCTTC.